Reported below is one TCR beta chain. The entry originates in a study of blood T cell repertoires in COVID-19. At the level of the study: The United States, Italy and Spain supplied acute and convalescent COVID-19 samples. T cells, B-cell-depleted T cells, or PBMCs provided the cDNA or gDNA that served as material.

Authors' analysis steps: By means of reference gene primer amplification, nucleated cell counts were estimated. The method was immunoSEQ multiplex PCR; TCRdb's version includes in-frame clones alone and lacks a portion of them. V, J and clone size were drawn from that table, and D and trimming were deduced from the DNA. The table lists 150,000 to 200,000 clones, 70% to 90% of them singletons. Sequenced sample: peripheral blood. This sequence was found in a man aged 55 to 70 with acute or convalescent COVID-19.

The chain's CDR3 is CASSYKASGRISYEQYF. DNA of the CDR3: TGTGCCAGCAGTTACAAGGCTAGCGGGCGGATCTCCTACGAGCAGTACTTC. This chain uses TRBV6-2 or TRBV6-3 with TRBJ2-7; 8 bases line up with TRBD2. This CDR3 is built from 17 residues. J gave up 0 bases and V 2 bases, and 9 bases lay outside the gene matches. The germline V gene encodes CDR1 MNHEY and CDR2 SVGEGT.